This T cell receptor (beta chain) emerged from a study of cytomegalovirus exposure and HLA in healthy donors. Healthy bone marrow donors made up the donor group. For this clone: Its antigen is unidentified.

The CDR3 contains 13 residues. Deletions cut 1 base from V and 6 bases from J, with 9 bases between. Germline V CDR1 and CDR2: SNHLY, FYNNEI. Points from the study as a whole: Relative to the roughly 690-donor mean, N-insertions were reportedly fewer in an Asian-associated ancestry cluster in a later analysis. TCR beta chains numbering about 160 were designated cytomegalovirus-associated.

PCR involved 60 Vbeta and 13 Jbeta primers. Using immunoSEQ multiplex PCR, the repertoire was profiled, and TCRdb retains in-frame clones only, with some absent. The profile covers 150,000 to 200,000 clones, with around 78% appearing a single time and 14% taken by the ten largest. This sequence joins TRBV2 and TRBJ1-2; D possibly corresponds to TRBD1 (6 bases). The clonotype was recovered from a woman aged 25 to 39 in good health and CMV-seropositive. The source material was PBMCs. The CDR3 spells CASSEDRENGYTF. The CDR3, as DNA: TGTGCCAGCAGTGAAGACAGGGAGAATGGCTACACCTTC.